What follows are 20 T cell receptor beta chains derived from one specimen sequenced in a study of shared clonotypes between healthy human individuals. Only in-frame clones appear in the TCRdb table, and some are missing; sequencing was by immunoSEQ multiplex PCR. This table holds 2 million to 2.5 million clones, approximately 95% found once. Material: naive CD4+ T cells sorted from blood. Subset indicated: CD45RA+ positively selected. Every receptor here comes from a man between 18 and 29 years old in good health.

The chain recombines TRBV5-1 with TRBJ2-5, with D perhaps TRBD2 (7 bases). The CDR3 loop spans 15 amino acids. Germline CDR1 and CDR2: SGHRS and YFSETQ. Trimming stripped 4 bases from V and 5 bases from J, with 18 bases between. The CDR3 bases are TGCGCCAGCAGCCCTTTATCGGGGGGCCCCGAGACCCAGTACTTC. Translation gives CASSPLSGGPETQYF.

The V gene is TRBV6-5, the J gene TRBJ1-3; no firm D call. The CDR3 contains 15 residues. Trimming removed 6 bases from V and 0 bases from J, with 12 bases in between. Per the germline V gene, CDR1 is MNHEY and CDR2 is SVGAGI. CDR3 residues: CASSRALSSGNTIYF. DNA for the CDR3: TGTGCCAGCAGCCGAGCGTTGAGCTCTGGAAACACCATATATTTT.

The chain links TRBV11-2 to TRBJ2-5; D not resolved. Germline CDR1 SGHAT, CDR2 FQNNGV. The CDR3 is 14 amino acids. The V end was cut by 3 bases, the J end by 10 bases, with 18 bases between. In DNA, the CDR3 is TGTGCCAGCAGCTTGTCCACCATAGCTGGCGGCCAGTACTTC. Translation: CASSLSTIAGGQYF.

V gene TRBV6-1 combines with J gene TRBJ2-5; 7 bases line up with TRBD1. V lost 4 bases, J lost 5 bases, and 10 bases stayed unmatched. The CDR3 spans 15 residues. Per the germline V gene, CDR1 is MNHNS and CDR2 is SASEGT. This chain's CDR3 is CASSGGQLGRETQYF. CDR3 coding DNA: TGTGCCAGCAGTGGGGGACAGTTGGGTCGGGAGACCCAGTACTTC.

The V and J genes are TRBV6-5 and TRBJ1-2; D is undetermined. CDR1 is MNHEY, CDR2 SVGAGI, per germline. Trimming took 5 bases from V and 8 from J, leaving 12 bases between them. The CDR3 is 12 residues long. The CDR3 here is CASSPRPGGYTF. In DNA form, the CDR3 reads TGTGCCAGCAGTCCCCGACCGGGGGGCTACACCTTC.

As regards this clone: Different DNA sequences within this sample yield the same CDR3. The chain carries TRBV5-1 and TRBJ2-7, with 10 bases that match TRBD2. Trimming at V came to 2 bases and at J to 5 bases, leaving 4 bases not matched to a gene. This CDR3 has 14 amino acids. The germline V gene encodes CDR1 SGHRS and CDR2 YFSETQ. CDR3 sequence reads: CASSLEREGHEQYF. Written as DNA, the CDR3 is TGCGCCAGCAGCTTAGAGCGGGAGGGCCACGAGCAGTACTTC. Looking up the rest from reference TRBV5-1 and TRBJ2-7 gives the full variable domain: KAGVTQTPRYLIKTRGQQVTLSCSPISGHRSVSWYQQTPGQGLQFLFEYFSETQRNKGNFPGRFSGRQFSNSRSEMNVSTLELGDSALYLCASSLEREGHEQYFGPGTRLTVT.

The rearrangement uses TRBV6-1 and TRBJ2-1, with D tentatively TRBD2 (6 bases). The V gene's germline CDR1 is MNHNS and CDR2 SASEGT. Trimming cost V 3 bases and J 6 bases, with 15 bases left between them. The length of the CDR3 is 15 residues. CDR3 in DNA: TGTGCCAGCAGTGAGATTAGCGGCGCTTCCAATGAGCAGTTCTTC. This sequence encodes CASSEISGASNEQFF.

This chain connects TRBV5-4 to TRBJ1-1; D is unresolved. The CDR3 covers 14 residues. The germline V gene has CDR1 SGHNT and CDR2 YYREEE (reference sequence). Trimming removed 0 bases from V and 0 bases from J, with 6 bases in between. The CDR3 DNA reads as TGTGCCAGCAGCTTGGGACCGGTGAACACTGAAGCTTTCTTT. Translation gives CASSLGPVNTEAFF.

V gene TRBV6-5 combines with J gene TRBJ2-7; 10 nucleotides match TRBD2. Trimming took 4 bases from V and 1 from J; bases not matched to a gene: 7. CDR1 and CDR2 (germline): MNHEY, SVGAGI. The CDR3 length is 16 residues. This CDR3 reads CASSLRGTSVSYEQYF. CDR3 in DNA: TGTGCCAGCAGTTTAAGAGGGACTAGCGTATCCTACGAGCAGTACTTC.

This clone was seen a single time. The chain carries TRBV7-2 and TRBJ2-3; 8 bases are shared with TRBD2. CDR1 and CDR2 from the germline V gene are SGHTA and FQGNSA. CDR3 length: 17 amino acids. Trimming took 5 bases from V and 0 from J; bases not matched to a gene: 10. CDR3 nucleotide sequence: TGTGCCAGCAGCCCACCCCCGGGAGGGATCAGCACAGATACGCAGTATTTT. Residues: CASSPPPGGISTDTQYF.

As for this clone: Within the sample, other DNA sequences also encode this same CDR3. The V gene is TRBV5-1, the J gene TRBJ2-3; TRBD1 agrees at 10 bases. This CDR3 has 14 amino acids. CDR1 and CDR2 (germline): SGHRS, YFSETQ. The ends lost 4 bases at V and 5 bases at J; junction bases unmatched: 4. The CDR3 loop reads CASSVDRGRDTQYF. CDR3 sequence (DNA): TGCGCCAGCAGCGTGGACAGGGGGAGAGATACGCAGTATTTT.

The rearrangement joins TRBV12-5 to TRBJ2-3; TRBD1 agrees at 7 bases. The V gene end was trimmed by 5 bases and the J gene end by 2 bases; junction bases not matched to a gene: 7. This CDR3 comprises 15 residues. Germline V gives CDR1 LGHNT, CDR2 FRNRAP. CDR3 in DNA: TGTGCTAGTGGTCCCCCGGGACAGATCACAGATACGCAGTATTTT. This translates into CASGPPGQITDTQYF.

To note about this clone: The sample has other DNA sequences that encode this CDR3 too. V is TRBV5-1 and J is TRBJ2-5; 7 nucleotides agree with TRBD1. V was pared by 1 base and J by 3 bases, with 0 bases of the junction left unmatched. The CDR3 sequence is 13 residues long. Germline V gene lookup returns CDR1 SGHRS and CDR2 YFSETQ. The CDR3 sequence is CASSLTGEETQYF. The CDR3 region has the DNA TGCGCCAGCAGCTTGACAGGGGAAGAGACCCAGTACTTC. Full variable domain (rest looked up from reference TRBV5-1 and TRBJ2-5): KAGVTQTPRYLIKTRGQQVTLSCSPISGHRSVSWYQQTPGQGLQFLFEYFSETQRNKGNFPGRFSGRQFSNSRSEMNVSTLELGDSALYLCASSLTGEETQYFGPGTRLLVL.

The CDR3 DNA reads TGTGCCAGCAGCGATGTGGTTGCCTACGAGCAGTACTTC. This sequence encodes CASSDVVAYEQYF. The chain uses TRBV7-6 and TRBJ2-7; no clear D gene. This CDR3 is built from 13 residues. Trimming shortened V by 5 bases and J by 2 bases, and 10 bases separated the two germline ends. Germline-derived CDR1 and CDR2 are SGHVS and FNYEAQ. The full variable domain, with the rest looked up from reference TRBV7-6 and TRBJ2-7, is GAGVSQSPRYKVTKRGQDVALRCDPISGHVSLYWYRQALGQGPEFLTYFNYEAQQDKSGLPNDRFSAERPEGSISTLTIQRTEQRDSAMYRCASSDVVAYEQYFGPGTRLTVT.

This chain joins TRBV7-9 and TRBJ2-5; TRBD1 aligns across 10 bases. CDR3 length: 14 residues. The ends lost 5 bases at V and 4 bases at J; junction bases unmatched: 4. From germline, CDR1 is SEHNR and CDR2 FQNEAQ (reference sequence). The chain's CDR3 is CASSPRQGAETQYF. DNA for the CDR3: TGTGCCAGCAGCCCTAGACAGGGGGCAGAGACCCAGTACTTC.

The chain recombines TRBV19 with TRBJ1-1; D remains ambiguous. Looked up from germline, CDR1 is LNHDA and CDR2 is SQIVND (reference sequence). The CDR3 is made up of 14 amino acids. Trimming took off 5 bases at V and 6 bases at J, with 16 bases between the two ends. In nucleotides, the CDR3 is TGTGCCAGTAGTGTGACACCCGGCCCCCCTGAAGCTTTCTTT. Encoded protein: CASSVTPGPPEAFF.

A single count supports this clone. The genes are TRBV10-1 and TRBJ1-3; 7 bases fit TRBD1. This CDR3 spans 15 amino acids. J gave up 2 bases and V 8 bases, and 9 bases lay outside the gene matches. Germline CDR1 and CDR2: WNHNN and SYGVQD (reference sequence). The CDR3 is CASGNRGTAGNTIYF. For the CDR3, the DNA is TGCGCCAGCGGGAACAGGGGAACGGCTGGAAACACCATATATTTT.

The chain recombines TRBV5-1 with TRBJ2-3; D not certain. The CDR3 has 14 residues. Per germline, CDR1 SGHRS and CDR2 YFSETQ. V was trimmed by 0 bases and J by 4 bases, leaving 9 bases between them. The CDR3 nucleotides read TGCGCCAGCAGCTTGGGGTCCGCCTCAGATACGCAGTATTTT. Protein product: CASSLGSASDTQYF.

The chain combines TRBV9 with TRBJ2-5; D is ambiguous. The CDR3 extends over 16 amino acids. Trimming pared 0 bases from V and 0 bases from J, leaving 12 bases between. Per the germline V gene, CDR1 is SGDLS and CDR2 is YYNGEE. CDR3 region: CASSVGTTTYQETQYF. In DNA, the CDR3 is TGTGCCAGCAGCGTAGGGACCACCACGTACCAAGAGACCCAGTACTTC.

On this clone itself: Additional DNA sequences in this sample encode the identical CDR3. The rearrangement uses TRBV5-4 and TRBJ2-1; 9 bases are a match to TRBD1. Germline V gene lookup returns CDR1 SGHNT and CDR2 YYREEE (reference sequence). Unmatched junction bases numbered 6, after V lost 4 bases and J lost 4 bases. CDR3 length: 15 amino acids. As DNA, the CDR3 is TGTGCCAGCAGCCTTGGGACAGGGTCATACAATGAGCAGTTCTTC. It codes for CASSLGTGSYNEQFF.